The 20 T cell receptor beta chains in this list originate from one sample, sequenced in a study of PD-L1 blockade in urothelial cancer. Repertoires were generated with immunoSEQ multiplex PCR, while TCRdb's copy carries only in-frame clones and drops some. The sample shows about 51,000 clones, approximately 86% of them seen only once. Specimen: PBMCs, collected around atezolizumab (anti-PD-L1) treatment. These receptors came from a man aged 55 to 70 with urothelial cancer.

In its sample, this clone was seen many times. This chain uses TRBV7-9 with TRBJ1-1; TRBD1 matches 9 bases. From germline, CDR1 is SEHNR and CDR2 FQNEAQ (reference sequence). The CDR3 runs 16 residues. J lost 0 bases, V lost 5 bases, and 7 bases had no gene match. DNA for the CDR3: TGTGCCAGCAGCCCACCGGACAGGGGAGTGAACACTGAAGCTTTCTTT. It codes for CASSPPDRGVNTEAFF.

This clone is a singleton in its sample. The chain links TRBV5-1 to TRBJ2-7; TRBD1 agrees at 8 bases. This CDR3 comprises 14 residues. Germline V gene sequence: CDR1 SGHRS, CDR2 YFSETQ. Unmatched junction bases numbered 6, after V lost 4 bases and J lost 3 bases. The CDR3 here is CASSRRQGNYEQYF. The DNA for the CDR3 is TGCGCCAGCAGCCGAAGACAGGGGAACTACGAGCAGTACTTC. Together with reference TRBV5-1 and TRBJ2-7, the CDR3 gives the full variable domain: KAGVTQTPRYLIKTRGQQVTLSCSPISGHRSVSWYQQTPGQGLQFLFEYFSETQRNKGNFPGRFSGRQFSNSRSEMNVSTLELGDSALYLCASSRRQGNYEQYFGPGTRLTVT.

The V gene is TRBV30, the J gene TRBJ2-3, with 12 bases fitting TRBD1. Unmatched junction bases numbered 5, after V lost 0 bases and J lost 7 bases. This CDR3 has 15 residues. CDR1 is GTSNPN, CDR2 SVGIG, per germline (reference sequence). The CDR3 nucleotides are TGTGCCTGGAGTGTGGGGACAGGGGGCGCAAATACGCAGTATTTT. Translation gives CAWSVGTGGANTQYF.

This CDR3 reads CASSFSGEAGELFF. The CDR3, as DNA: TGTGCCAGCAGCTTTAGCGGGGAGGCCGGGGAGCTGTTTTTT. V usage is TRBV7-3 and J usage is TRBJ2-2; 8 bases are shared with TRBD2. Germline CDR1 reads SGHTA; CDR2 reads FQGTGA. V lost 3 bases and J lost 6; bases outside the gene matches: 3. The CDR3 is made up of 14 amino acids. The whole variable domain, filled in from reference TRBV7-3 and TRBJ2-2, reads GAGVSQTPSNKVTEKGKYVELRCDPISGHTALYWYRQSLGQGPEFLIYFQGTGAADDSGLPNDRFFAVRPEGSVSTLKIQRTERGDSAVYLCASSFSGEAGELFFGEGSRLTVL.

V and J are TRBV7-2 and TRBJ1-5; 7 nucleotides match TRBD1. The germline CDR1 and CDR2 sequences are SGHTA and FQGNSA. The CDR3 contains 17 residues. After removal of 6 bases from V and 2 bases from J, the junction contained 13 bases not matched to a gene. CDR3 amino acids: CASRKQGEGLGNQPQHF. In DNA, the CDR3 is TGTGCCAGCAGGAAGCAGGGGGAAGGCTTGGGCAATCAGCCCCAGCATTTT. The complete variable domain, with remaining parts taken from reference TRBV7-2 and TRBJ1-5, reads GAGVSQSPSNKVTEKGKDVELRCDPISGHTALYWYRQSLGQGLEFLIYFQGNSAPDKSGLPSDRFSAERTGGSVSTLTIQRTQQEDSAVYLCASRKQGEGLGNQPQHFGDGTRLSIL.

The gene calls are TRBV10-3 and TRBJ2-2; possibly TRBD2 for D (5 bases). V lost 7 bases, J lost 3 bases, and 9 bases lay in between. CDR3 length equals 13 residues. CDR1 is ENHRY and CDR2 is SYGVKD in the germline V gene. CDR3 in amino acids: CAINQDYTGELFF. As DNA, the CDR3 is TGTGCCATCAACCAGGACTACACCGGGGAGCTGTTTTTT.

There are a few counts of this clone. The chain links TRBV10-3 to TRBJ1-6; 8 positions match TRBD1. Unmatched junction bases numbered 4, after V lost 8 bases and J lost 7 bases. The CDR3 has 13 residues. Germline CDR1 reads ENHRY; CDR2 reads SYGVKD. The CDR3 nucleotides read TGTGCCATCCAGGGGGCCAGGAATTCACCCCTCCACTTT. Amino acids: CAIQGARNSPLHF.

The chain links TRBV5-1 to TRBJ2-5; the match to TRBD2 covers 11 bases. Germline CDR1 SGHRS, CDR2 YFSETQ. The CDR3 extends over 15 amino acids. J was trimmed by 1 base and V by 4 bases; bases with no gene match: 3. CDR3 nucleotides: TGCGCCAGCAGCAGGGGGACTAGCGGCCAAGAGACCCAGTACTTC. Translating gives CASSRGTSGQETQYF.

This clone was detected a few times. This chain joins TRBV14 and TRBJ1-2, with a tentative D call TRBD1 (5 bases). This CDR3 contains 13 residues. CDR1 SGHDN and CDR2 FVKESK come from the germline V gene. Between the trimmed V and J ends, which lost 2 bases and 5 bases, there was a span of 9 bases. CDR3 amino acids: CASSQQGGYGYTF. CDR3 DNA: TGTGCCAGCAGCCAACAGGGCGGATATGGCTACACCTTC. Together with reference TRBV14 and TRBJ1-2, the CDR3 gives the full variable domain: EAGVTQFPSHSVIEKGQTVTLRCDPISGHDNLYWYRRVMGKEIKFLLHFVKESKQDESGMPNNRFLAERTGGTYSTLKVQPAELEDSGVYFCASSQQGGYGYTFGSGTRLTVV.

CDR3 residues: CASSIDRGYTGELFF. The CDR3 DNA reads TGTGCCAGTAGTATAGATAGGGGATACACCGGGGAGCTGTTTTTT. The gene calls are TRBV19 and TRBJ2-2; possibly TRBD1 for D (5 bases). The V end lost 0 bases, the J end lost 3 bases, and 8 bases lay between the germline ends. The CDR3 is made up of 15 amino acids. Germline V gives CDR1 LNHDA, CDR2 SQIVND (reference sequence).

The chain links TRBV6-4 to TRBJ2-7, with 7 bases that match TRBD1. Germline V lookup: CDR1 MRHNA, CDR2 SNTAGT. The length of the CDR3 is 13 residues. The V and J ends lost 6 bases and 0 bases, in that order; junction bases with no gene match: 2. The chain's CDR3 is CASRDRSSYEQYF. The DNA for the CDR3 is TGTGCCAGCAGGGACAGGAGCTCCTACGAGCAGTACTTC.

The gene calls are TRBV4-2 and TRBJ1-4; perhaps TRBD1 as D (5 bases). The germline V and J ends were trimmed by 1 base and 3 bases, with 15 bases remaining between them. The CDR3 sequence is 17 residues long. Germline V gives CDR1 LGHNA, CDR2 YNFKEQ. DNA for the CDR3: TGTGCCAGCAGCCAAGGTCGCAGGGAAAGGGCTAATGAAAAACTGTTTTTT. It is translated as CASSQGRRERANEKLFF.

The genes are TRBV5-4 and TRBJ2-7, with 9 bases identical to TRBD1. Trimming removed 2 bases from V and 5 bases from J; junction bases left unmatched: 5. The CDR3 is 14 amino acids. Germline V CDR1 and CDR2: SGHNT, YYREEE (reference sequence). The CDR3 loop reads CASSFGTGRNEQYF. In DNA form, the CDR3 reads TGTGCCAGCAGCTTCGGGACAGGGAGAAACGAGCAGTACTTC.

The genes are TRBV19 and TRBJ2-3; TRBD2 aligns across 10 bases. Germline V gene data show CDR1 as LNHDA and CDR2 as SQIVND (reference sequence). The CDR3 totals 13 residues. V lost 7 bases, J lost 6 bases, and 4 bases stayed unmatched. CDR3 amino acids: CASTAGGRDTQYF. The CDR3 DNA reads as TGTGCCAGTACAGCGGGAGGGCGGGATACGCAGTATTTT.

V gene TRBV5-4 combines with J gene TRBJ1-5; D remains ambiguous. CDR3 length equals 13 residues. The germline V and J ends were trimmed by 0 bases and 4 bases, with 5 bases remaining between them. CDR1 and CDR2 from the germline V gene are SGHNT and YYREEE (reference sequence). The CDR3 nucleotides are TGTGCCAGCAGCTTGGACTGGAATCAGCCCCAGCATTTT. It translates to CASSLDWNQPQHF.

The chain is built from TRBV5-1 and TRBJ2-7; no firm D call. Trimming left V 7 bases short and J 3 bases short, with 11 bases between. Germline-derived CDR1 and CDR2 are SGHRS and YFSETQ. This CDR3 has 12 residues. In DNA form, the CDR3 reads TGCGCCAGCGGGCCCCTCGGCTACGAGCAGTACTTC. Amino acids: CASGPLGYEQYF.

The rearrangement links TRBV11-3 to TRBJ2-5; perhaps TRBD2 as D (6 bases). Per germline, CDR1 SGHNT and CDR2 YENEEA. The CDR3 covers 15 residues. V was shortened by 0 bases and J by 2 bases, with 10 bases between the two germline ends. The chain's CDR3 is CASSLDPTRQETQYF. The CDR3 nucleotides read TGTGCCAGCAGCTTAGACCCGACTAGACAAGAGACCCAGTACTTC.

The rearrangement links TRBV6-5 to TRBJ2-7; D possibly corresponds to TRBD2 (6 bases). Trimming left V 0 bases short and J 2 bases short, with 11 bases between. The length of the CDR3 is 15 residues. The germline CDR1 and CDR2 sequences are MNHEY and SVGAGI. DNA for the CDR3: TGTGCCAGCAGTTACTCGGCGGGGCAAACCTACGAGCAGTACTTC. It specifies CASSYSAGQTYEQYF.

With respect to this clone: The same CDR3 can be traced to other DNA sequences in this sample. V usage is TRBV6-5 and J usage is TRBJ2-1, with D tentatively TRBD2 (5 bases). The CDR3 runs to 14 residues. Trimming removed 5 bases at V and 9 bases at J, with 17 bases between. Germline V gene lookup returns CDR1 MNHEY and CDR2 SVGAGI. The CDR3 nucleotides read TGTGCCAGCAGTCGCGGGCTAGTCTTGAGTGAGCAGTTCTTC. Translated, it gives CASSRGLVLSEQFF.

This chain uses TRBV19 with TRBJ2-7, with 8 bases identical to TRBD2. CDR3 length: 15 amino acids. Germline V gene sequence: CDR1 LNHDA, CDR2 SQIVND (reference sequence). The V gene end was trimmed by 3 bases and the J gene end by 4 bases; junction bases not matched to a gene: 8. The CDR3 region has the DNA TGTGCCAGTAGTATCTTGGCGGGAGGTAGGTACGAGCAGTACTTC. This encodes CASSILAGGRYEQYF.